This record looks at one TCR beta chain sequence and its context. This sample was taken from a study of T cells in Graves' hyperthyroidism and ophthalmopathy. Germline CDR1 and CDR2: SGHVS and FQNEAQ. The CDR3 totals 15 residues. Trimming took off 0 bases at V and 1 base at J, with 9 bases between the two ends. There were TCR beta CDR3 regions amplified from RNA transcripts. With the HTBI primer set, the TCR CDR3 went through a first round of RT-PCR. TCRdb re-called the multiplex PCR reads with MiXCR, one entry per CDR3 protein. Among under 700,000 distinct CDR3 sequences listed, 35% to 55% were seen once.

Source material: peripheral blood or thyroid tissue (not recorded which). This receptor was obtained from a young woman with Graves' hyperthyroidism. The chain is built from TRBV7-8 and TRBJ2-5; D remains unclear. CDR3 nucleotide sequence: TGTGCCAGCAGCTTAGCGCGACACCTCCAAGAGACCCAGTACTTC. It is translated as CASSLARHLQETQYF.